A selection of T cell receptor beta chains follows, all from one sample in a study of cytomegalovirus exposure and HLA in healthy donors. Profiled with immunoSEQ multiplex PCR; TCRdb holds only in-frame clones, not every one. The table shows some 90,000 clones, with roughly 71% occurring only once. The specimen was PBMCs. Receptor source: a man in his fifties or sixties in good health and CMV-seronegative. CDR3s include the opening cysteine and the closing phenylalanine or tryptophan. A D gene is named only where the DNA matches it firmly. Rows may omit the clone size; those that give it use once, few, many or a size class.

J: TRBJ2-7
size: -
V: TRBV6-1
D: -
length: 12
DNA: TGTGCCAGCAGTGATTCGGTCTACGAGCAGTACTTC
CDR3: CASSDSVYEQYF

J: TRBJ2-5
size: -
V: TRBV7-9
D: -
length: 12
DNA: TGTGCCAGCAGCTTCGGCGGGGGCGCCCAGTACTTC
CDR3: CASSFGGGAQYF

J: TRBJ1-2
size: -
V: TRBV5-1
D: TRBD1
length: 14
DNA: TGCGCCAGCAGCTTAGGAACAGGGGGCTCTGGCTACACCTTC
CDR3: CASSLGTGGSGYTF

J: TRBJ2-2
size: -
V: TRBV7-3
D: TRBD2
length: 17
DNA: TGTGCCAGCAGCTTAATACCGGCTAGCGGGAGTGGCGGGGAGCTGTTTTTT
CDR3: CASSLIPASGSGGELFF

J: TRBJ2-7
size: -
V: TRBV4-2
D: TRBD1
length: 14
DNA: TGTGCCAGCAGCCAAGTTCAGGGGGACTACGAGCAGTACTTC
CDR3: CASSQVQGDYEQYF

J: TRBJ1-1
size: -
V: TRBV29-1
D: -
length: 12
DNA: TGCAGAGGCGGGCAGGGGCACACTGAAGCTTTCTTT
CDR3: CRGGQGHTEAFF

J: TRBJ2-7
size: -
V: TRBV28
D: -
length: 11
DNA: TGTGCCAGCAGGGACAGCTACGAGCAGTACTTC
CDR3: CASRDSYEQYF

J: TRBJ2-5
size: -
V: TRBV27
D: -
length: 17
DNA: TGTGCCAGCAGTTCCCCTAGAGGGGGGGTTAGGCAAGAGACCCAGTACTTC
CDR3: CASSSPRGGVRQETQYF

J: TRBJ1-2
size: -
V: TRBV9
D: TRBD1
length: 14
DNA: TGTGCCAGCAGCGCCGGACAGGGGATTTACGGCTACACCTTC
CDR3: CASSAGQGIYGYTF

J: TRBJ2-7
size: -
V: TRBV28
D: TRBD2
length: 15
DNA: TGTGCCAGCAGATTAGCGGGCCGGAGCTCCTACGAGCAGTACTTC
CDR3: CASRLAGRSSYEQYF

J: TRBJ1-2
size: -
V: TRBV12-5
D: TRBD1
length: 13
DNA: TGTGCTAGTGGCTCACAACAGGGGGGTGGCTACACCTTC
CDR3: CASGSQQGGGYTF

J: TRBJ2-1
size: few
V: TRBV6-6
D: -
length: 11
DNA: TGTGCCAGCAGCCCGAGGGAAGAGCAGTTCTTC
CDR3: CASSPREEQFF

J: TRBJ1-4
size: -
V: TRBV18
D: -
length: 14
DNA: TGTGCCAGCTCAGACTTTGGACAGAATGAAAAACTGTTTTTT
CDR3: CASSDFGQNEKLFF

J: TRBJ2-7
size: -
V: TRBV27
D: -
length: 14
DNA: TGTGCCAGCAGTTTATCGGCCCGAACCTACGAGCAGTACTTC
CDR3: CASSLSARTYEQYF

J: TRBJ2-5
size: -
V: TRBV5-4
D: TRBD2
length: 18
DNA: TGTGCCAGCACCACGGGGGGACTAGCGGGAGCGGGGCAGGAGACCCAGTACTTC
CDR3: CASTTGGLAGAGQETQYF

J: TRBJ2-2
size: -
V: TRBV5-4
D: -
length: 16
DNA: TGTGCCAGCAGCTTGGGGAGCAACCTAAACACCGGGGAGCTGTTTTTT
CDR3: CASSLGSNLNTGELFF

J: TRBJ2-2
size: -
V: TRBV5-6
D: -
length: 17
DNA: TGTGCCAGCAGCTTGTCACTGACTAGGATTTACGGCGGGGAGCTGTTTTTT
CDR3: CASSLSLTRIYGGELFF

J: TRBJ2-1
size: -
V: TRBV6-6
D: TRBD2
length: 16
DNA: TGTGCCAGCAGACCCCTGGGACTAGCGGGAGAGGTTGAGCAGTTCTTC
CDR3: CASRPLGLAGEVEQFF

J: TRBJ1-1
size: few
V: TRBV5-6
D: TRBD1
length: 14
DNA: TGTGCCAGCAGCTGGACAGGGTTGAACACTGAAGCTTTCTTT
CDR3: CASSWTGLNTEAFF

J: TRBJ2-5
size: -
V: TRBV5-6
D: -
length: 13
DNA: TGTGCCAGCAGCCCTTTCTTCGGGGAGACCCAGTACTTC
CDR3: CASSPFFGETQYF

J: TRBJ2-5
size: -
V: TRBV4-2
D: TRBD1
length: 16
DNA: TGTGCCAGCAGCCAAGATTTTGGGACAGGGCAAGAGACCCAGTACTTC
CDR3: CASSQDFGTGQETQYF

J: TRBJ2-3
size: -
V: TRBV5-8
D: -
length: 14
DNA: TGTGCCAGCAGCTTCAGGGCAATCGCAGATACGCAGTATTTT
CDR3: CASSFRAIADTQYF

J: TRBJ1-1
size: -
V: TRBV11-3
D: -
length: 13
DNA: TGTGCCAGCAGCCAGGAAGGGGGCACTGAAGCTTTCTTT
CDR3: CASSQEGGTEAFF

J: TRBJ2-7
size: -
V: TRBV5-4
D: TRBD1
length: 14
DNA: TGTGCCAGCAGCTTGCGCGGGGACAGGTACGAGCAGTACTTC
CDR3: CASSLRGDRYEQYF

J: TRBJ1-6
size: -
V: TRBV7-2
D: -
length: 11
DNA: TGTGCCAGCAGCCTCGGACAGAACCTCCACTTT
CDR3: CASSLGQNLHF

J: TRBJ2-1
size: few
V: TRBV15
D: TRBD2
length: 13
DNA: TGTGCCACCGGGACTAGCGCCTACAATGAGCAGTTCTTC
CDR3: CATGTSAYNEQFF

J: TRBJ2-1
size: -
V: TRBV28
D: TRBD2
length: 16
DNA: TGTGCCAGCAGTTTGCTAGGAGCGGGAGGAAGTGGGGAGCAGTTCTTC
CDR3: CASSLLGAGGSGEQFF

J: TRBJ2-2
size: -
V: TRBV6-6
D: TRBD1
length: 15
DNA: TGTGCCAGCTCTTTTGGACAGGCTAACACCGGGGAGCTGTTTTTT
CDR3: CASSFGQANTGELFF

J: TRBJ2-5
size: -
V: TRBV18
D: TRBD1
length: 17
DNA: TGTGCCAGCTCACCAACCACTGGGACAGGGGACCAAGAGACCCAGTACTTC
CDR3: CASSPTTGTGDQETQYF

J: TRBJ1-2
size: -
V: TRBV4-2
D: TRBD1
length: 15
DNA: TGTGCCAGCAGCCAGGACAGGGGGCAGAGCTATGGCTACACCTTC
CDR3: CASSQDRGQSYGYTF

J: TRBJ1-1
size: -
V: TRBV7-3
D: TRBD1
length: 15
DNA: TGTGCCAGCAGCGTGACAGGGGGCGTGAACACTGAAGCTTTCTTT
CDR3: CASSVTGGVNTEAFF

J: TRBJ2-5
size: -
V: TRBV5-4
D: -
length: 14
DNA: TGTGCCAGCAGCTTGGGAACAGAACAAGAGACCCAGTACTTC
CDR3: CASSLGTEQETQYF

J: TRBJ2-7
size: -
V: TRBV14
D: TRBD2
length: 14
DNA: TGTGCCAGCAGCCCCCTGGGACTAGCATCCGAGCAGTACTTC
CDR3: CASSPLGLASEQYF

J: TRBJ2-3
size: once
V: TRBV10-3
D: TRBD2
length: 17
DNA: TGTGCCATCAGTGAGTCAACGGGGGGTCGGATGACAGATACGCAGTATTTT
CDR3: CAISESTGGRMTDTQYF

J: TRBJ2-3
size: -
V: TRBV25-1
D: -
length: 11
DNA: TGTGCCAGCAGTTTCGGGGATACGCAGTATTTT
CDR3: CASSFGDTQYF

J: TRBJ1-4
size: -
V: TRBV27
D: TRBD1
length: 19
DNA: TGTGCCAGCAGTCCGCGGACAGGGACCCTTTTGCGGACTAATGAAAAACTGTTTTTT
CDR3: CASSPRTGTLLRTNEKLFF

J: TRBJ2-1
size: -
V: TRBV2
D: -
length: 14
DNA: TGTGCCAGCAGTGTTAGCCTATATTACAATGAGCAGTTCTTC
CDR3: CASSVSLYYNEQFF